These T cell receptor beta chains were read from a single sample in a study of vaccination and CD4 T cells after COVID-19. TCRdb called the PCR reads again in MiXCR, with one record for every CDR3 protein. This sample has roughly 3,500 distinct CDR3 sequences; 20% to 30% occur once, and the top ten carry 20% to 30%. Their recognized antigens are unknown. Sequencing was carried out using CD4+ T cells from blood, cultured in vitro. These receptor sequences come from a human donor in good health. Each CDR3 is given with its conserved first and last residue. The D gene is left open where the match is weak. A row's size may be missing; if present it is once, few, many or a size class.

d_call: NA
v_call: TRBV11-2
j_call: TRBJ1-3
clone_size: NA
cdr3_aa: CASSLGQGPGNTIYF
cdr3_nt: TGTGCCAGCAGCCTGGGACAAGGACCTGGAAACACCATATATTTT

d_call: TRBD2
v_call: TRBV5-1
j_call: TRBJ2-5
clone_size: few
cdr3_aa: CASSQGLAEETQYF
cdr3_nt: TGCGCCAGCAGCCAGGGACTAGCGGAAGAGACCCAGTACTTC

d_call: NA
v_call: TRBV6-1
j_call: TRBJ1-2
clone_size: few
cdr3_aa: CASTGDLYGYTF
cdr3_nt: TGTGCCAGCACGGGAGATTTATATGGCTACACCTTC

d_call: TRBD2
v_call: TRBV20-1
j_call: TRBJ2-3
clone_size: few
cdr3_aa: CSARVISGGAGDTQYF
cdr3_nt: TGCAGTGCTAGAGTTATTAGCGGGGGGGCCGGAGATACGCAGTATTTT

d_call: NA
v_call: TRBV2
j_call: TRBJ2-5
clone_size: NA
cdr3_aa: CASSEGAVQETQYF
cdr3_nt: TGTGCCAGCAGTGAAGGAGCAGTCCAAGAGACCCAGTACTTC

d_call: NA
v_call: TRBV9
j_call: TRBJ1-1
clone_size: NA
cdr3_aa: CASSVEGGTEAFF
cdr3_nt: TGTGCCAGCAGCGTAGAAGGAGGCACTGAAGCTTTCTTT

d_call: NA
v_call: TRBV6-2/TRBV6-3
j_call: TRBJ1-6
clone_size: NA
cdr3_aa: CASNTARALNNSPLHF
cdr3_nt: TGTGCCAGCAACACGGCGCGGGCCTTGAACAATTCACCCCTCCACTTT

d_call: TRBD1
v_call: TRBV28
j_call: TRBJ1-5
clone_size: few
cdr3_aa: CASTRGGQGQGSQHF
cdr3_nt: TGTGCCAGCACCCGAGGTGGACAGGGGCAGGGGTCCCAGCATTTT

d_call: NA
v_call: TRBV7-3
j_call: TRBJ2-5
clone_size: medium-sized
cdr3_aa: CASSLTLLGTQYF
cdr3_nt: TGTGCCAGCAGCTTAACCCTTTTAGGGACCCAGTACTTC

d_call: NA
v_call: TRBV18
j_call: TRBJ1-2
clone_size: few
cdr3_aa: CASSPNGGDGYTF
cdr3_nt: TGTGCCAGCTCACCAAACGGGGGGGATGGCTACACCTTC

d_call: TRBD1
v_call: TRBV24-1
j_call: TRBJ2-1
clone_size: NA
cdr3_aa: CATSDPTSFDRVNEQFF
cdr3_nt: TGTGCCACCAGTGATCCGACGTCTTTCGACAGGGTGAATGAGCAGTTCTTC

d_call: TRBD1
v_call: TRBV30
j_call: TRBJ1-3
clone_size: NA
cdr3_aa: CAWSEGQGPGNTIYF
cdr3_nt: TGTGCCTGGAGTGAGGGACAGGGGCCCGGAAACACCATATATTTT

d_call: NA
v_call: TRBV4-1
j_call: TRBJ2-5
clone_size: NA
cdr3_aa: CASSLRAGAHQETQYF
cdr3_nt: TGCGCCAGCAGCCTAAGGGCAGGGGCCCACCAAGAGACCCAGTACTTC

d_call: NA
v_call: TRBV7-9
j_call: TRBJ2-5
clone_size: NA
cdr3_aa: CASSIATNQETQYF
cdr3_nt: TGTGCCAGCAGCATCGCTACTAACCAAGAGACCCAGTACTTC

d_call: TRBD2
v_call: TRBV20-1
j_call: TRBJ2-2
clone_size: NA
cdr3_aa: CSATYSGTSTGELFF
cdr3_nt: TGCAGTGCTACTTATTCCGGGACTAGTACCGGGGAGCTGTTTTTT

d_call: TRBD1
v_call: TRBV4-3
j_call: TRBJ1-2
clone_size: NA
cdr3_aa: CASSQRQGFGYTF
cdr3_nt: TGCGCCAGCAGCCAGAGACAGGGTTTCGGCTACACCTTC

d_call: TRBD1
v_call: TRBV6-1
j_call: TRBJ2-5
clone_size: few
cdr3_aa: CASSRTGNQETQYF
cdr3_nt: TGTGCCAGCAGTCGGACAGGGAACCAAGAGACCCAGTACTTC

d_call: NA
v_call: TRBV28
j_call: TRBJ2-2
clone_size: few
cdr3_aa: CASSSRGTGELFF
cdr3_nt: TGTGCCAGCAGTTCACGGGGGACCGGGGAGCTGTTTTTT

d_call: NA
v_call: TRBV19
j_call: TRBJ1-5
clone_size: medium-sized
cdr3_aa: CASSPGLTQPQHF
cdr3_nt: TGTGCCAGTAGTCCAGGGTTAACCCAGCCCCAGCATTTT

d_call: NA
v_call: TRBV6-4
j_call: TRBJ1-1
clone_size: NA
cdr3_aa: CASSPDGGARDTEAFF
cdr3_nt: TGTGCCAGCAGTCCTGATGGGGGGGCGCGGGACACTGAAGCTTTCTTT